This is a list of T cell receptor beta chains from one sample in a study of blood T cells in healthy people across ages. MiXCR was run by TCRdb on the 5' RACE reads, yielding one entry per CDR3 protein. The sample holds some 900,000 distinct CDR3 sequences; 40% to 60% are singletons and the top ten take roughly 13%. Sequencing used blood. These receptors were taken from a man aged 25 to 45 in good health. Each CDR3 is given with its conserved first and last residue. Fields, in order: CDR3 DNA, CDR3 protein, V gene, clone size, D gene, CDR3 length, J gene. D genes are given only for firm matches. Clone size is shown for a subset of rows, as once, few, many or a class of expanded clone.

cdr3_nt: TGTGCCAGCAGCTTAGACCCGGCCGACTTCCTGAACACTGGGGAGCTGTTTTTT; cdr3_aa: CASSLDPADFLNTGELFF; v_call: TRBV7-6; clone_size: .; d_call: .; cdr3_length: 18; j_call: TRBJ2-2
cdr3_nt: TGTGCCAGCCGGGCTAGCGGGACCACAGATACGCAGTATTTT; cdr3_aa: CASRASGTTDTQYF; v_call: TRBV28; clone_size: few; d_call: TRBD2; cdr3_length: 14; j_call: TRBJ2-3
cdr3_nt: TGCAGTGCCCGCCGGGACTCGTACAATGAGCAGTTCTTC; cdr3_aa: CSARRDSYNEQFF; v_call: TRBV20-1; clone_size: few; d_call: .; cdr3_length: 13; j_call: TRBJ2-1
cdr3_nt: TGTGCCAGCAGCCCGGGACTAGCGGGGGACTACAATGAGCAGTTCTTC; cdr3_aa: CASSPGLAGDYNEQFF; v_call: TRBV13; clone_size: .; d_call: TRBD2; cdr3_length: 16; j_call: TRBJ2-1
cdr3_nt: TGCAGTGTCTCCAAGGGACAGGGGAGTAGTCAGCCCCAGCATTTT; cdr3_aa: CSVSKGQGSSQPQHF; v_call: TRBV20-1; clone_size: .; d_call: TRBD1; cdr3_length: 15; j_call: TRBJ1-5
cdr3_nt: TGTGCCACCAGTGATCCGTGGCAGGGGGGTGGCCACACCTTC; cdr3_aa: CATSDPWQGGGHTF; v_call: TRBV24-1; clone_size: .; d_call: TRBD1; cdr3_length: 14; j_call: TRBJ1-2
cdr3_nt: TGTGCCAGCAGCTCGAGACAGGGCTCCTACGAGCAGTACTTC; cdr3_aa: CASSSRQGSYEQYF; v_call: TRBV7-2; clone_size: many; d_call: TRBD1; cdr3_length: 14; j_call: TRBJ2-7
cdr3_nt: TGTGCCAGCAGTGACGCGAATTGGGGGTTGGAAAAACTGTTTTTT; cdr3_aa: CASSDANWGLEKLFF; v_call: TRBV6-4; clone_size: .; d_call: .; cdr3_length: 15; j_call: TRBJ1-4
cdr3_nt: TGTGCCAGCAGCATAGGCCTCGGTGCGACAGATACGCAGTATTTT; cdr3_aa: CASSIGLGATDTQYF; v_call: TRBV9; clone_size: .; d_call: .; cdr3_length: 15; j_call: TRBJ2-3
cdr3_nt: TGTGCCAGCAGCGCCACAGGGGTTCAGCCCCAGCATTTT; cdr3_aa: CASSATGVQPQHF; v_call: TRBV6-5; clone_size: few; d_call: TRBD1; cdr3_length: 13; j_call: TRBJ1-5
cdr3_nt: TGTGCCATTGAAGCTCGGACAGGGCCCTACGAGCAGTACTTC; cdr3_aa: CAIEARTGPYEQYF; v_call: TRBV2; clone_size: .; d_call: TRBD1; cdr3_length: 14; j_call: TRBJ2-7
cdr3_nt: TGTGCCAGCACGGGGAGAACAACCTACGAGCAGTACTTC; cdr3_aa: CASTGRTTYEQYF; v_call: TRBV6-2/TRBV6-3; clone_size: .; d_call: .; cdr3_length: 13; j_call: TRBJ2-7
cdr3_nt: TGCAGCGTCCGCCGACAGGGCAAAGTCACTGAAGCTTTCTTT; cdr3_aa: CSVRRQGKVTEAFF; v_call: TRBV29-1; clone_size: .; d_call: TRBD1; cdr3_length: 14; j_call: TRBJ1-1
cdr3_nt: TGTGCCTGCAGTTCGGGACTAGCGGGGGAACTGATCACAGATACGCAGTATTTT; cdr3_aa: CACSSGLAGELITDTQYF; v_call: TRBV6-5; clone_size: .; d_call: TRBD2; cdr3_length: 18; j_call: TRBJ2-3
cdr3_nt: TGTGCCAGCAGGGGGGGGGCTTCTTCGGAAAAACTGTTTTTT; cdr3_aa: CASRGGASSEKLFF; v_call: TRBV28; clone_size: few; d_call: .; cdr3_length: 14; j_call: TRBJ1-4
cdr3_nt: TGTGCCAGCAGCAAAGGAGGGAGGGAATCCTACAATGAGCAGTTCTTC; cdr3_aa: CASSKGGRESYNEQFF; v_call: TRBV21-1; clone_size: .; d_call: .; cdr3_length: 16; j_call: TRBJ2-1
cdr3_nt: TGCGCCAGCAGCCAAGATCAACCAGGGGGCACAGATACGCAGTATTTT; cdr3_aa: CASSQDQPGGTDTQYF; v_call: TRBV4-1; clone_size: many; d_call: .; cdr3_length: 16; j_call: TRBJ2-3
cdr3_nt: TGCAGCGTCGATGAGGGGGCTGGCTACACCTTC; cdr3_aa: CSVDEGAGYTF; v_call: TRBV29-1; clone_size: .; d_call: TRBD1; cdr3_length: 11; j_call: TRBJ1-2
cdr3_nt: TGTGCCAGCAGTCAAAGACAGGGAGCTCGGGAGCAGTACTTC; cdr3_aa: CASSQRQGAREQYF; v_call: TRBV12-3/TRBV12-4; clone_size: once; d_call: TRBD1; cdr3_length: 14; j_call: TRBJ2-7
cdr3_nt: TGTGCCAGCAGCCAAGGAGCGGGGAATAATTCACCCCTCCACTTT; cdr3_aa: CASSQGAGNNSPLHF; v_call: TRBV3-1; clone_size: few; d_call: .; cdr3_length: 15; j_call: TRBJ1-6
cdr3_nt: TGTGCCAGCGGCTTAGATGGAGTCGCCTACGAGCAGTACTTC; cdr3_aa: CASGLDGVAYEQYF; v_call: TRBV7-2; clone_size: .; d_call: .; cdr3_length: 14; j_call: TRBJ2-7
cdr3_nt: TGCAGCGTTGACAGAAACCTAGAGACCCAGTACTTC; cdr3_aa: CSVDRNLETQYF; v_call: TRBV29-1; clone_size: .; d_call: .; cdr3_length: 12; j_call: TRBJ2-5
cdr3_nt: TGCAGTGCTAGAGCTAGCGGGGGTCCAACCTACGAGCAGTACTTC; cdr3_aa: CSARASGGPTYEQYF; v_call: TRBV20-1; clone_size: few; d_call: TRBD2; cdr3_length: 15; j_call: TRBJ2-7
cdr3_nt: TGTGCCAGCAGCTTGGAACGGGGGGCCTCCAATGAGCAGTTCTTC; cdr3_aa: CASSLERGASNEQFF; v_call: TRBV5-4; clone_size: few; d_call: .; cdr3_length: 15; j_call: TRBJ2-1
cdr3_nt: TGCAGTGCTAGAGGACAGAGCTCCTACGAGCAGTACTTC; cdr3_aa: CSARGQSSYEQYF; v_call: TRBV20-1; clone_size: few; d_call: .; cdr3_length: 13; j_call: TRBJ2-7
cdr3_nt: TGTGCCAGCACTTCGGGCCCGCAAAATGGGGAAAAACTGTTTTTT; cdr3_aa: CASTSGPQNGEKLFF; v_call: TRBV11-2; clone_size: .; d_call: .; cdr3_length: 15; j_call: TRBJ1-4
cdr3_nt: TGTGCCAGCTTCCCGGGACAGGGTGCCCGCTACACCTTC; cdr3_aa: CASFPGQGARYTF; v_call: TRBV6-6; clone_size: .; d_call: TRBD1; cdr3_length: 13; j_call: TRBJ1-2
cdr3_nt: TGCAGTGCATGGACGGACCCTGCGATGAACACTGAAGCTTTCTTT; cdr3_aa: CSAWTDPAMNTEAFF; v_call: TRBV20-1; clone_size: few; d_call: .; cdr3_length: 15; j_call: TRBJ1-1
cdr3_nt: TGTGCCAGCAGCTGGGGGGCCCGCCTAATGTATGGCTACACCTTC; cdr3_aa: CASSWGARLMYGYTF; v_call: TRBV7-9; clone_size: .; d_call: .; cdr3_length: 15; j_call: TRBJ1-2
cdr3_nt: TGCAGTGCTACGGTGGGAGCTAACTATGGCTACACCTTC; cdr3_aa: CSATVGANYGYTF; v_call: TRBV20-1; clone_size: many; d_call: .; cdr3_length: 13; j_call: TRBJ1-2
cdr3_nt: TGTGCCAGCAGCCTTTACGGAGGAGATGGCAATCAGCCCCAGCATTTT; cdr3_aa: CASSLYGGDGNQPQHF; v_call: TRBV4-2; clone_size: .; d_call: .; cdr3_length: 16; j_call: TRBJ1-5
cdr3_nt: TGTGCCAGCGTCGCTACCATGGGACAGGGCTCCTACGAGCAGTACTTC; cdr3_aa: CASVATMGQGSYEQYF; v_call: TRBV2; clone_size: once; d_call: TRBD1; cdr3_length: 16; j_call: TRBJ2-7
cdr3_nt: TGTGCCAGCGATGCCTCTAGCAATCAGCCCCAGCATTTT; cdr3_aa: CASDASSNQPQHF; v_call: TRBV7-8; clone_size: .; d_call: .; cdr3_length: 13; j_call: TRBJ1-5
cdr3_nt: TGTACTAGCGGGGGATCGGATGAGCAGTTCTTC; cdr3_aa: CTSGGSDEQFF; v_call: TRBV7-2; clone_size: .; d_call: TRBD2; cdr3_length: 11; j_call: TRBJ2-1
cdr3_nt: TGTGCCAGCAGCCAAGACGGGTCTGGGGCCAACGTCCTGACTTTC; cdr3_aa: CASSQDGSGANVLTF; v_call: TRBV4-2; clone_size: many; d_call: .; cdr3_length: 15; j_call: TRBJ2-6
cdr3_nt: TGCAGTGCTGAGAGGCCCCGGCAGGGGGTGAACACTGAAGCTTTCTTT; cdr3_aa: CSAERPRQGVNTEAFF; v_call: TRBV20-1; clone_size: .; d_call: TRBD1; cdr3_length: 16; j_call: TRBJ1-1
cdr3_nt: TGTGCCAGCAGAGAGTTTTCTCAGCCCCAGCATTTT; cdr3_aa: CASREFSQPQHF; v_call: TRBV6-2/TRBV6-3; clone_size: .; d_call: .; cdr3_length: 12; j_call: TRBJ1-5
cdr3_nt: TGCAGCGTTCCCTCGGAGGCGGGAGGGGGCAATGAGCAGTTCTTC; cdr3_aa: CSVPSEAGGGNEQFF; v_call: TRBV29-1; clone_size: .; d_call: TRBD2; cdr3_length: 15; j_call: TRBJ2-1
cdr3_nt: TGCAGCGTTGGACGGGACAGGGATCGCACTGAAGCTTTCTTT; cdr3_aa: CSVGRDRDRTEAFF; v_call: TRBV29-1; clone_size: few; d_call: TRBD1; cdr3_length: 14; j_call: TRBJ1-1
cdr3_nt: TGCGCCAGCAGCTCGACAGGGAAACAAGAGACCCAGTACTTC; cdr3_aa: CASSSTGKQETQYF; v_call: TRBV5-1; clone_size: .; d_call: TRBD1; cdr3_length: 14; j_call: TRBJ2-5
cdr3_nt: TGCGCCAGCAGCTTGGGTTTGGCTGGGGCCAACGTCCTGACTTTC; cdr3_aa: CASSLGLAGANVLTF; v_call: TRBV5-1; clone_size: .; d_call: .; cdr3_length: 15; j_call: TRBJ2-6
cdr3_nt: TGTGCCAGCAGCTTAACCCCTAGCGGGGGGTTAGGCACAGATACGCAGTATTTT; cdr3_aa: CASSLTPSGGLGTDTQYF; v_call: TRBV7-3; clone_size: .; d_call: TRBD2; cdr3_length: 18; j_call: TRBJ2-3
cdr3_nt: TGTGCCAGCAGCCACTTAGGGGAGCACACTGAAGCTTTCTTT; cdr3_aa: CASSHLGEHTEAFF; v_call: TRBV11-3; clone_size: .; d_call: .; cdr3_length: 14; j_call: TRBJ1-1
cdr3_nt: TGTGCCTGGAGTCTTAGTTCACCCCTCCACTTT; cdr3_aa: CAWSLSSPLHF; v_call: TRBV30; clone_size: few; d_call: .; cdr3_length: 11; j_call: TRBJ1-6
cdr3_nt: TGTGCCGGCAGTGTCTCGGGGAGTAGCACAGATACGCAGTATTTT; cdr3_aa: CAGSVSGSSTDTQYF; v_call: TRBV6-1; clone_size: .; d_call: .; cdr3_length: 15; j_call: TRBJ2-3